Below, one TCR beta chain is given with its context. Trimming took 6 bases from V and 3 from J; bases not matched to a gene: 8. Germline CDR1 reads MDHEN; CDR2 reads SYDVKM. The CDR3 has 15 amino acids. CD8+CD4-CCR7+CD45RA+ sorting gave the naive CD8 T cells. This specimen comes from a study of molecular identifiers for immune sequencing clone quantification. Each CDR3 protein gets one entry after TCRdb re-called the PCR reads with MiXCR. The repertoire holds some 680,000 distinct CDR3 sequences, with around 25% as singletons. The gene calls are TRBV28 and TRBJ2-7; 10 bases are shared with TRBD1. The clonotype originates from a human donor in good health. Some libraries in this study had Jurkat cell RNA spiked in. Sequencing was carried out using naive CD8+ T cells from blood, with Jurkat cell RNA spiked in. The subset was: FACS-sorted CD8+CD4-CCR7+CD45RA+ naive T cells. The CDR3 DNA sequence: TGTGCCAGCAGGCGGGGGACAGGGGCGATCTACGAGCAGTACTTC. This gives the protein CASRRGTGAIYEQYF.